This T cell receptor beta chain was captured in a study of blood T cell repertoires in COVID-19. The wider study: From the United States, Italy and Spain came samples of acute and convalescent COVID-19. T cells, B-cell-depleted T cells, or PBMCs supplied cDNA or gDNA.

Authors' analysis steps: Researchers report that nucleated cell counts were estimated from reference gene primer amplification. The table came from immunoSEQ multiplex PCR; TCRdb's copy has only in-frame clones and leaves some out. D and trimming were read from the DNA, whereas the V and J calls and clone size are those reported in that table. This sample has some 120,000 clones, with about 83% found just once. Germline V lookup: CDR1 SGHVS, CDR2 FQNEAQ. V lost 1 base, J lost 7 bases, and 10 bases stayed unmatched. The CDR3 contains 18 residues. This TCR came from a man aged 60 to 69 with acute or convalescent COVID-19. V and J are TRBV7-8 and TRBJ2-3; TRBD2 agrees at 14 bases. The sample comprised peripheral blood. CDR3 in DNA: TGTGCCAGCAGCTTAGGGGGCCGACTAGCGGGAGGGCCGCATACGCAGTATTTT. This gives the protein CASSLGGRLAGGPHTQYF. The full variable domain, rest sourced from reference TRBV7-8 and TRBJ2-3, is GAGVSQSPRYKVAKRGQDVALRCDPISGHVSLFWYQQALGQGPEFLTYFQNEAQLDKSGLPSDRFFAERPEGSVSTLKIQRTQQEDSAVYLCASSLGGRLAGGPHTQYFGPGTRLTVL.